The T cell receptor beta chain under discussion was sequenced for a study of CD4 T cells in relation to SARS-CoV-2 and coronaviruses. Study results and limitations: In around 60% of donors, memory CD4+ clonotypes crossrecognized SARS-CoV-2 and at least one common cold coronavirus spike.

Naive and memory CD4+ T cell DNA was deep-sequenced without culture. The method was immunoSEQ multiplex PCR; TCRdb's version includes in-frame clones alone and lacks a portion of them. Here the sample spans about 65,000 clones, 87% being singletons. With V trimmed by 5 bases and J by 1 base, 3 bases remained unmatched. The CDR3 sequence is 15 residues long. The germline gives CDR1 SGHNT, CDR2 YENEEA. On this clone itself: As yet, its antigen is unknown. The sample carries other DNA sequences with the same CDR3.

CD4+ T cells from unexposed donors were obtained before the COVID-19 pandemic (2011-2018). The sequence came from a human donor in good health. The V and J genes are TRBV11-3 and TRBJ2-1; TRBD1 matches at 9 bases. The sample was memory CD4+ T cells from PBMCs. The CDR3 spells CASSLGQGSYNEQFF. DNA of the CDR3: TGTGCCAGCAGCCTCGGACAGGGGTCCTACAATGAGCAGTTCTTC.